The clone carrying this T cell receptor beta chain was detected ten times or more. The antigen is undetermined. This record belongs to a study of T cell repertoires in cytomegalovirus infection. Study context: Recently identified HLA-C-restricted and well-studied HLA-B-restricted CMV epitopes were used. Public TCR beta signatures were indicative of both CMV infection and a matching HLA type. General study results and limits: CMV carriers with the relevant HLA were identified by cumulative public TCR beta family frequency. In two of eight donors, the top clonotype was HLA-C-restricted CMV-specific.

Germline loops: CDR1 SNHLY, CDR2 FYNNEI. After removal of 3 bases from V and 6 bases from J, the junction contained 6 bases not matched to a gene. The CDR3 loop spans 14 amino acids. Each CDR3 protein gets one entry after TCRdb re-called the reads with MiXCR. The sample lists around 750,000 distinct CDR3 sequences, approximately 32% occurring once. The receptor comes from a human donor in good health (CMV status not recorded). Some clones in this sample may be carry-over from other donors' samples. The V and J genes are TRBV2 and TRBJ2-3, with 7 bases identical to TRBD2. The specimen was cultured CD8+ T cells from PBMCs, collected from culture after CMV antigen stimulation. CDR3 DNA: TGTGCCAGCAGTGATGAGCGGGGCCCTGATACGCAGTATTTT. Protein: CASSDERGPDTQYF.